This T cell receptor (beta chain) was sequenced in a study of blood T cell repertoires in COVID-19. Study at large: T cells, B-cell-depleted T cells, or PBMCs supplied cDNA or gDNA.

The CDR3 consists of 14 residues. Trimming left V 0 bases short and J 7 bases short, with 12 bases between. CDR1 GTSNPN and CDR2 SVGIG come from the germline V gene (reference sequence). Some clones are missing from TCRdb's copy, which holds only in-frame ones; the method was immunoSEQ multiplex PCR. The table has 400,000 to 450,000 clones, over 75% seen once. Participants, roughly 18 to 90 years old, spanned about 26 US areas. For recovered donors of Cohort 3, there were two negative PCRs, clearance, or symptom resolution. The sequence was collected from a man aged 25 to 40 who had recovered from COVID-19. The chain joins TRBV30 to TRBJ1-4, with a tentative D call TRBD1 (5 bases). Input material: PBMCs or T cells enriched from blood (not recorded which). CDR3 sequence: CAWSVGQGSEKLFF. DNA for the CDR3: TGTGCCTGGAGTGTTGGGCAGGGAAGTGAAAAACTGTTTTTT.